The rows below give T cell receptor beta chains drawn from one sample of a study of blood T cell repertoires in COVID-19. Data came from immunoSEQ multiplex PCR; TCRdb stores just in-frame clones and leaves some out. In the table there are about 76,000 clones, approximately 84% of which are singletons. The specimen sequenced was peripheral blood. The receptors stem from a man in his sixties with COVID-19, enrolled during active disease. CDR3s leave out the opening cysteine and the closing phenylalanine or tryptophan.

TRBJ2-5 | TRBV24-1 | ATSDASGVETQY
TRBJ2-7 | TRBV2 | ASSDQVGYEQY
TRBJ1-3 | TRBV25-1 | ASSGWGASGNTIY
TRBJ1-1 | TRBV18 | ASSPRQGENTEAF
TRBJ2-5 | TRBV24-1 | ATAKGGQGQETQY
TRBJ1-2 | TRBV2 | ASSADRAPYGYT
TRBJ2-5 | TRBV19 | ASSIEPGAHETQY
TRBJ2-3 | TRBV2 | ASRLARDTQY
TRBJ2-3 | TRBV2 | ASTQTSTDTQY
TRBJ2-5 | TRBV30 | AWSSEAVQETQY
TRBJ1-4 | TRBV19 | ASSIDFSATNEKLF
TRBJ2-1 | TRBV18 | ASSQSRTEYNEQF
TRBJ1-4 | TRBV6-5 | ASSYSVGRGEKLF
TRBJ2-1 | TRBV7-3 | ASSLLGQPNNEQF
TRBJ1-5 | TRBV28 | ASSLSQYHSNQPQH
TRBJ2-3 | TRBV3-1/TRBV3-2 | ASSPSGSSTDTQY
TRBJ2-3 | TRBV5-1 | ASSLGTSTDTQY
TRBJ2-2 | TRBV7-9 | ASSPPATGTGGIGELF
TRBJ2-5 | TRBV29-1 | SGGLAGVREETQY
TRBJ2-5 | TRBV29-1 | SVAWTGGETQY
TRBJ2-2 | TRBV5-1 | ASGGLQDTGELF
TRBJ1-1 | TRBV21-1 | ASSNSGGRGETEAF
TRBJ2-7 | TRBV12-3/TRBV12-4 | ASLPEAGHEQY
TRBJ1-6 | TRBV5-1 | ASSSRTASYNSPLH
TRBJ1-1 | TRBV18 | ASSDQGGTEAF
TRBJ2-1 | TRBV2 | AGTFSGEQF
TRBJ2-2 | TRBV15 | ATSTLGRQGRGGELF
TRBJ2-1 | TRBV5-1 | ASSLGQIYNEQF
TRBJ2-2 | TRBV11-2 | ASSWGLAVGGTGELF
TRBJ1-3 | TRBV6-1 | ASSEAGPGSGNTIY
TRBJ2-6 | TRBV27 | ASSWGGVRANVLT
TRBJ2-7 | TRBV11-2 | ASSLDWGQVAYEQY
TRBJ1-4 | TRBV19 | ASSYGGTGDEKLF
TRBJ2-1 | TRBV6-5 | ASSYDDRGPYNEQF
TRBJ2-1 | TRBV19 | ASTPMSGRPNELF
TRBJ1-6 | TRBV19 | ASRIDGVSYNSPLH
TRBJ1-1 | TRBV7-9 | ASYSGTEAF
TRBJ2-1 | TRBV5-1 | ASSLDGTSGGSYNEQF
TRBJ2-3 | TRBV18 | ASSPGAGWENTQY
TRBJ2-5 | TRBV7-3 | ASSLIAGALETQY
TRBJ2-7 | TRBV11-3 | ASSFAAENEQY
TRBJ2-3 | TRBV6-6 | ASMRSRDTQY
TRBJ2-7 | TRBV18 | ASSPPTSVSGEQY
TRBJ1-6 | TRBV30 | AWSPFRGRSPLH
TRBJ1-5 | TRBV6-5 | ATQTASNQPQH
TRBJ2-7 | TRBV6-5 | ASTLDRVSTQQY
TRBJ1-1 | TRBV18 | ASSSEGALNTEAF
TRBJ1-5 | TRBV2 | ASSEGTGAANNQPQH
TRBJ1-2 | TRBV28 | ASSLQGALGYT
TRBJ2-5 | TRBV18 | ASSPPGLGETQY
TRBJ2-7 | TRBV30 | AFKVALRNEQY
TRBJ2-2 | TRBV2 | ASSRLANTGELF
TRBJ1-5 | TRBV9 | ASSWGDSPNQPQH
TRBJ2-3 | TRBV19 | ASSTRDSLQY
TRBJ2-7 | TRBV5-1 | ASSSLQGADEQY
TRBJ2-7 | TRBV24-1 | ATSSPDSPHEQY
TRBJ2-1 | TRBV6-5 | ASNGLAGGRDEQF